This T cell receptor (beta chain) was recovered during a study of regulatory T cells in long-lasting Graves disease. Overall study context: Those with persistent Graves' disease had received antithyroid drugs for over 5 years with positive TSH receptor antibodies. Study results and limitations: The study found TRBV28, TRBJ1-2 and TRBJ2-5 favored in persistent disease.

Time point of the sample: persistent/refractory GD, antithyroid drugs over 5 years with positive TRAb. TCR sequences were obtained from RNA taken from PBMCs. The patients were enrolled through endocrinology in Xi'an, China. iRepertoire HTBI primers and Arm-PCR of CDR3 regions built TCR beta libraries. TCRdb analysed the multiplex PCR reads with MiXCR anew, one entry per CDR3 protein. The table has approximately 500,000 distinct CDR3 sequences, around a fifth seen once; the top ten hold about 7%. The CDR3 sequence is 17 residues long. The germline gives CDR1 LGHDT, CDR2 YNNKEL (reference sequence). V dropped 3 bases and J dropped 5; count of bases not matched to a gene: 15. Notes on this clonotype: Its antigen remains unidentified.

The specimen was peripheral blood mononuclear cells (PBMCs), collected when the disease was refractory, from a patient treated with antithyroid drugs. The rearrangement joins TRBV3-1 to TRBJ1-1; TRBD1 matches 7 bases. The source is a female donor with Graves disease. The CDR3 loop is CASSQIQRDSRGTEAFF. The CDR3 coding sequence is TGTGCCAGCAGCCAGATACAAAGGGACAGCAGAGGGACTGAAGCTTTCTTT.